This T cell receptor (beta chain) was sequenced for a study of blood T cell repertoires in COVID-19. Study information: Samples came from the United States, Italy and Spain, spanning acute and convalescent COVID-19. PBMCs, B-cell-depleted T cells, or T cells provided the cDNA or gDNA that made up the material.

With 7 bases removed from V and 5 bases from J, the gap between germline ends came to 17 bases. Germline assignment: CDR1 DFQATT and CDR2 SNEGSKA (reference sequence). CDR3 length equals 14 residues. In the source study's methods: Quantification of nucleated cells was approximated via reference gene primer amplification. Assay: immunoSEQ multiplex PCR; the TCRdb copy retains only in-frame clones and omits some. V and J calls and clone size are copied from that table; D and trimming were computed from the DNA. The sample carries 220,000 or so clones, roughly 80% recorded once. The TCR sequence derives from a woman in her sixties who had recovered from COVID-19. The V and J genes are TRBV20-1 and TRBJ1-4, with a weak D call TRBD1 (5 bases). What was sequenced was peripheral blood. The CDR3 here is CSVSQGGRNEKLFF. CDR3 coding DNA: TGCAGTGTTAGTCAGGGAGGGCGGAATGAAAAACTGTTTTTT.